This is a list of T cell receptor beta chains from one sample in a study of blood T cell repertoires in COVID-19. Only in-frame clones appear in the TCRdb table, and some are missing; sequencing was by immunoSEQ multiplex PCR. This sample yields roughly 150,000 clones, of which around 81% are seen a single time; approximately 10% belongs to the top ten. The sequencing sample was made of peripheral blood. These receptors originate from a man aged 55 to 69 with active or convalescent COVID-19. Both conserved end residues are trimmed from each CDR3.

j_gene: TRBJ2-3
v_gene: TRBV4-2
CDR3aa: ASSQGLAGADTQY

j_gene: TRBJ2-7
v_gene: TRBV27
CDR3aa: ASSFDRGYEQY

j_gene: TRBJ2-7
v_gene: TRBV6-6
CDR3aa: ASSASGGIYEQY

j_gene: TRBJ2-4
v_gene: TRBV7-2
CDR3aa: ASSLAGANIQY

j_gene: TRBJ2-5
v_gene: TRBV10-1
CDR3aa: ASTPRGAGGQETQY

j_gene: TRBJ2-7
v_gene: TRBV5-1
CDR3aa: ASSFATGEYYEQY

j_gene: TRBJ2-2
v_gene: TRBV9
CDR3aa: ASSLWTGAGELF

j_gene: TRBJ2-1
v_gene: TRBV7-6
CDR3aa: ASSSVRREYSYNEQF

j_gene: TRBJ2-1
v_gene: TRBV7-8
CDR3aa: ASSYGQNNEQF

j_gene: TRBJ2-5
v_gene: TRBV18
CDR3aa: ASSPTNRIQETQY

j_gene: TRBJ1-5
v_gene: TRBV2
CDR3aa: ASSEAGGVRPQH

j_gene: TRBJ1-3
v_gene: TRBV4-1
CDR3aa: ASSQGAPPGNTIY

j_gene: TRBJ2-1
v_gene: TRBV5-1
CDR3aa: ASSLRDEQF

j_gene: TRBJ1-5
v_gene: TRBV19
CDR3aa: ASSPDIRQPQH

j_gene: TRBJ2-3
v_gene: TRBV18
CDR3aa: ASSPPGHTTDTQY

j_gene: TRBJ2-1
v_gene: TRBV14
CDR3aa: ASSLGQGRNEQF

j_gene: TRBJ2-2
v_gene: TRBV9
CDR3aa: ASSVGDRGRSGELF

j_gene: TRBJ2-1
v_gene: TRBV2
CDR3aa: ASSKQRGASYNEQF

j_gene: TRBJ1-2
v_gene: TRBV18
CDR3aa: ASSLRQNYGYT

j_gene: TRBJ1-5
v_gene: TRBV19
CDR3aa: ASSIRGNQPQH

j_gene: TRBJ1-2
v_gene: TRBV15
CDR3aa: ATSRGGTGGRANYGYT

j_gene: TRBJ2-7
v_gene: TRBV14
CDR3aa: ASSRMTGTSYEQY

j_gene: TRBJ1-4
v_gene: TRBV29-1
CDR3aa: SVDGGPNEKLF

j_gene: TRBJ2-7
v_gene: TRBV28
CDR3aa: ASVITSRGSYEQY

j_gene: TRBJ2-5
v_gene: TRBV3-1/TRBV3-2
CDR3aa: ASTIAGGQETQY